This T cell receptor beta chain was captured by sequencing in a study of Ad26.COV2.S vaccination and SARS-CoV-2 variants. Background on the study: Ad26.COV2.S, an intramuscular injection, was given once or twice 56 days apart.

This clone was seen only a few times. Profiled with immunoSEQ multiplex PCR; TCRdb holds only in-frame clones, not every one. The sample gives approximately 300,000 clones, around 84% of which show up once; around 1.9% is in the top ten. CDR1 and CDR2 (germline): SNHLY, FYNNEI. The CDR3 consists of 15 residues. Trimming took 5 bases from V and 7 from J; bases not matched to a gene: 4. The treatment was: some 19 received Ad26.COV2.S at low or high dose, single or two shots; about 5 received placebo; per-sample allocation not given. At day 63 after the first vaccine or placebo injection, samples were drawn. In Boston, an adult donor aged 18-55 years took part.

The material sequenced was peripheral blood, taken in a trial of Ad26.COV2.S vaccine versus placebo. The rearrangement uses TRBV2 and TRBJ2-1; 14 bases agree with TRBD2. This clonotype was obtained from a person aged 18-60 years who received the Ad26.COV2.S COVID-19 vaccine or a placebo. The CDR3 here is CASSRTSGGRNEQFF. DNA for the CDR3: TGTGCCAGCAGTCGGACTAGCGGGGGGCGGAATGAGCAGTTCTTC.